This T cell receptor beta chain was sequenced for a study of glioma-infiltrating T cells after dendritic cell vaccination. Only one count was recorded for this clone. The V gene's germline CDR1 is SGDLS and CDR2 YYNGEE. The CDR3 is 15 amino acids. With 0 bases removed from V and 4 bases from J, the gap between germline ends came to 11 bases. TCRdb's copy holds only in-frame clones and misses some; the assay was immunoSEQ multiplex PCR. The sample consists of roughly 90,000 clones, 86% of them appearing once. The receptor was isolated from a human donor with glioblastoma. The V call is TRBV9, the J call TRBJ2-1; D gene ambiguous. The sample here was blood, taken before dendritic cell vaccination. Here the CDR3 DNA reads TGTGCCAGCAGCGTAGCTGCCTCCAGATACAATGAGCAGTTCTTC. Its translation is CASSVAASRYNEQFF.